A selection of T cell receptor beta chains follows, all from one sample in a study of identical twins. TCRdb reprocessed the 5' RACE reads via MiXCR and lists one record per CDR3 protein. The sample yields roughly 570,000 distinct CDR3 sequences, 7.5% to 10% seen once. The same data also went into a second study, on yellow fever vaccine responses in identical twins.

Sequenced input: PBMCs. The receptors here all came from a young woman in good health. Both conserved end residues are part of each CDR3. Each record gives: CDR3 protein, D gene, V gene, J gene. A D gene is named only where the DNA matches it firmly.

CDR3aa: CASSQRPAGTSGDPNEQFF
d_gene: TRBD2
v_gene: TRBV3-1
j_gene: TRBJ2-1

CDR3aa: CSARSVTYNSPLHF
d_gene: NA
v_gene: TRBV20-1
j_gene: TRBJ1-6

CDR3aa: CATSRDPTPSYEQYF
d_gene: NA
v_gene: TRBV15
j_gene: TRBJ2-7

CDR3aa: CASSPWGSYEQYF
d_gene: NA
v_gene: TRBV11-2
j_gene: TRBJ2-7

CDR3aa: CASHRLAGKAQYF
d_gene: TRBD2
v_gene: TRBV6-2/TRBV6-3
j_gene: TRBJ2-5

CDR3aa: CASSLRGGHEQFF
d_gene: TRBD2
v_gene: TRBV2
j_gene: TRBJ2-1

CDR3aa: CASSQDWSYNEQFF
d_gene: NA
v_gene: TRBV4-1
j_gene: TRBJ2-1

CDR3aa: CASSQGSGQGTYEQYF
d_gene: TRBD1
v_gene: TRBV4-1
j_gene: TRBJ2-7

CDR3aa: CASSPGTGLGIQYF
d_gene: TRBD1
v_gene: TRBV18
j_gene: TRBJ2-4

CDR3aa: CSVGQGGGYTF
d_gene: TRBD1
v_gene: TRBV29-1
j_gene: TRBJ1-2

CDR3aa: CASSLAGLSGANVLTF
d_gene: NA
v_gene: TRBV5-1
j_gene: TRBJ2-6

CDR3aa: CASRARGTDTQYF
d_gene: NA
v_gene: TRBV2
j_gene: TRBJ2-3

CDR3aa: CASSFRQGANQPQHF
d_gene: TRBD1
v_gene: TRBV27
j_gene: TRBJ1-5

CDR3aa: CASSQDGGGTSGPYNEQFF
d_gene: TRBD2
v_gene: TRBV4-1
j_gene: TRBJ2-1

CDR3aa: CSARVRALQETQYF
d_gene: NA
v_gene: TRBV20-1
j_gene: TRBJ2-5

CDR3aa: CASSGARWNTEAFF
d_gene: NA
v_gene: TRBV12-3/TRBV12-4
j_gene: TRBJ1-1

CDR3aa: CASSSNTGVIDTQYF
d_gene: TRBD1
v_gene: TRBV5-1
j_gene: TRBJ2-3

CDR3aa: CASSLKGLTYNEQFF
d_gene: NA
v_gene: TRBV12-3/TRBV12-4
j_gene: TRBJ2-1

CDR3aa: CASSISRVSNEQFF
d_gene: NA
v_gene: TRBV5-5
j_gene: TRBJ2-1

CDR3aa: CASSYNRETRIMGEQYF
d_gene: NA
v_gene: TRBV5-1
j_gene: TRBJ2-7

CDR3aa: CASSITGTSQETQYF
d_gene: TRBD2
v_gene: TRBV4-2
j_gene: TRBJ2-5

CDR3aa: CASSPPSGSWETQYF
d_gene: TRBD2
v_gene: TRBV7-9
j_gene: TRBJ2-5

CDR3aa: CASSLPNVWNEQFF
d_gene: NA
v_gene: TRBV7-2
j_gene: TRBJ2-1

CDR3aa: CASSLVTSEETQYF
d_gene: TRBD2
v_gene: TRBV5-1
j_gene: TRBJ2-5

CDR3aa: CSAEDSSGLAKNIQYF
d_gene: TRBD2
v_gene: TRBV20-1
j_gene: TRBJ2-4

CDR3aa: CASSLEGQTNSPLHF
d_gene: TRBD1
v_gene: TRBV7-2
j_gene: TRBJ1-6

CDR3aa: CSARDLPGETQYF
d_gene: NA
v_gene: TRBV20-1
j_gene: TRBJ2-5

CDR3aa: CASRLAGHGDNEQFF
d_gene: NA
v_gene: TRBV12-3/TRBV12-4
j_gene: TRBJ2-1

CDR3aa: CASSSIPGQGASGELFF
d_gene: TRBD1
v_gene: TRBV7-2
j_gene: TRBJ2-2